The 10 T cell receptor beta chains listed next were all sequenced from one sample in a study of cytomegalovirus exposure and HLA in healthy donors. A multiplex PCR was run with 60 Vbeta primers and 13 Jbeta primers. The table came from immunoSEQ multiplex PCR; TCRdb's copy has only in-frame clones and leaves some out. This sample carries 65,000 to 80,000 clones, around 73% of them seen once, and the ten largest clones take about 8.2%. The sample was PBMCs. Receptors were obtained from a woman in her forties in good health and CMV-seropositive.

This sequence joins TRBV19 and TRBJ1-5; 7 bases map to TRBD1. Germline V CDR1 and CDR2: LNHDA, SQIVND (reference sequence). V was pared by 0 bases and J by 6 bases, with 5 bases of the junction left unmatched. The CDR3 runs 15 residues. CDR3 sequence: CASSIDRQGVQPQHF. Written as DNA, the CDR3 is TGTGCCAGTAGTATAGATCGGCAGGGGGTTCAGCCCCAGCATTTT.

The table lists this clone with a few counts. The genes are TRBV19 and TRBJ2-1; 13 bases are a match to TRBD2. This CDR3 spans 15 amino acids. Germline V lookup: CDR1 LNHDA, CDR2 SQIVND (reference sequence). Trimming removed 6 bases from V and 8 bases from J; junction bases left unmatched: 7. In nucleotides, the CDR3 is TGTGCCAGTAGACGACTAGCGGGGGGCGGGGATGAGCAGTTCTTC. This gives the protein CASRRLAGGGDEQFF.

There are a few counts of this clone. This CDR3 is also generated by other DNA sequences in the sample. CDR3 region: CASSLTANTEAFF. The CDR3 nucleotides are TGCGCCAGCAGCTTAACAGCGAACACTGAAGCTTTCTTT. This rearrangement joins TRBV5-1 to TRBJ1-1; no firm D call. V dropped 2 bases and J dropped 1 base, with 6 bases sitting between them. Germline assignment: CDR1 SGHRS and CDR2 YFSETQ. The CDR3 totals 13 residues.

The CDR3 region is CASSPTDRDEQYF. The CDR3 nucleotides are TGTGCCAGCTCACCGACTGACAGGGACGAGCAGTACTTC. The rearrangement joins TRBV18 to TRBJ2-5, with TRBD1 identical over 7 bases. The J call may be in error: the DNA end matches TRBJ2-7 better. The germline V gene encodes CDR1 KGHSH and CDR2 LQKENI. The CDR3 is made up of 13 amino acids.

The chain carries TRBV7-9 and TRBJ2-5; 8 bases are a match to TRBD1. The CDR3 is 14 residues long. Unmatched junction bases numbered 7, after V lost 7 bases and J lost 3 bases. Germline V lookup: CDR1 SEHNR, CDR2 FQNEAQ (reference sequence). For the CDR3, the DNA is TGTGCCAGCACCTACGGGACAGGAGAAGAGACCCAGTACTTC. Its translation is CASTYGTGEETQYF.

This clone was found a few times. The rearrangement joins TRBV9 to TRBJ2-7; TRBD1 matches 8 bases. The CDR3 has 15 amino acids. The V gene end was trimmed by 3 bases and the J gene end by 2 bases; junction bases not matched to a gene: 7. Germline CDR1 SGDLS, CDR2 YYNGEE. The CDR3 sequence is CASSAGTGGTYEQYF. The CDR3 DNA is TGTGCCAGCAGCGCCGGGACAGGCGGCACCTACGAGCAGTACTTC. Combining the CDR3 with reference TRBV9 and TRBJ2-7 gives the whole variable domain DSGVTQTPKHLITATGQRVTLRCSPRSGDLSVYWYQQSLDQGLQFLIQYYNGEERAKGNILERFSAQQFPDLHSELNLSSLELGDSALYFCASSAGTGGTYEQYFGPGTRLTVT.

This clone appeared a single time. In DNA form, the CDR3 reads TGTGCCAGCAGCTTAGAGGGAGGGCAGGCTTTCTTT. Residues: CASSLEGGQAFF. The chain uses TRBV11-3 and TRBJ1-1; D gene ambiguous. Germline CDR1 is SGHNT and CDR2 is YENEEA. This CDR3 has 12 amino acids. V was shortened by 0 bases and J by 11 bases, with 10 bases between the two germline ends.

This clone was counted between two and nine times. The CDR3 nucleotides are TGTGCCAGCAGCTTGGGGGGCAGGGTCCTGGACGAGCAGTACTTC. Translated, it gives CASSLGGRVLDEQYF. The chain couples TRBV5-4 to TRBJ2-7; possibly TRBD1 for D (5 bases). Germline-derived CDR1 and CDR2 are SGHNT and YYREEE (reference sequence). This CDR3 has 15 residues. Trimming pared 0 bases from V and 5 bases from J, leaving 15 bases between.

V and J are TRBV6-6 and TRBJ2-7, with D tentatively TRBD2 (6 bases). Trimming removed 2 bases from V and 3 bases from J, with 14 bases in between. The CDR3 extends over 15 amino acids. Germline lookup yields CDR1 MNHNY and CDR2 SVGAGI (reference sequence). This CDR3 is CASSYRGGENYEQYF. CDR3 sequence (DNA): TGTGCCAGCAGTTACAGAGGCGGGGAGAACTACGAGCAGTACTTC.

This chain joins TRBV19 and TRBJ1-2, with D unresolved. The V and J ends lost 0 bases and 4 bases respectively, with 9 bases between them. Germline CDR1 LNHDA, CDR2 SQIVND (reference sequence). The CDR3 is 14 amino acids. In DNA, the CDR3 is TGTGCCAGTAGTATAGATCAGGATTCCTATGGCTACACCTTC. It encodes CASSIDQDSYGYTF.